This T cell receptor (beta chain) comes out of a study of blood T cell repertoires in COVID-19. Across the study: PBMCs, B-cell-depleted T cells, or T cells were the source of the cDNA or gDNA that made up the material.

Trimming took 3 bases from V and 0 from J, leaving 12 bases between them. CDR3 length equals 15 residues. Germline V gives CDR1 LGHDT, CDR2 YNNKEL (reference sequence). Authors' data handling: Scientists estimated how many nucleated cells there were by amplifying reference gene primers. Assay: immunoSEQ multiplex PCR; the TCRdb copy retains only in-frame clones and omits some. The DNA was the basis for D and trimming; V, J and clone size are from that table. Among around 230,000 clones listed, 65% to 85% were seen once. This receptor was identified in a woman aged 45-60 years with acute or convalescent COVID-19. The J gene is TRBJ2-7, the V gene TRBV3-1 (or the pseudogene TRBV3-2); D uncertain. Source material: peripheral blood. In DNA, the CDR3 is TGTGCCAGCAGCCAGTATACGTTGAGCTCCTACGAGCAGTACTTC. The encoded protein is CASSQYTLSSYEQYF.